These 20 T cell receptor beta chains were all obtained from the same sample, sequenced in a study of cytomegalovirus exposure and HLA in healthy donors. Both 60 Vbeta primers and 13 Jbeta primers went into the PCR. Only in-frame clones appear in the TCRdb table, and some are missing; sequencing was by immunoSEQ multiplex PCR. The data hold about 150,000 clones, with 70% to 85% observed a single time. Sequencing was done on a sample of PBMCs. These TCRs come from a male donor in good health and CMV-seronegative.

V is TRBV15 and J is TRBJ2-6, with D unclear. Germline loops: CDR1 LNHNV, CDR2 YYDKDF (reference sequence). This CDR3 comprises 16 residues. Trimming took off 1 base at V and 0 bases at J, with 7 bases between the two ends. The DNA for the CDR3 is TGTGCCACCAGCAGAGCGAGCGACTCTGGGGCCAACGTCCTGACTTTC. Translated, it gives CATSRASDSGANVLTF.

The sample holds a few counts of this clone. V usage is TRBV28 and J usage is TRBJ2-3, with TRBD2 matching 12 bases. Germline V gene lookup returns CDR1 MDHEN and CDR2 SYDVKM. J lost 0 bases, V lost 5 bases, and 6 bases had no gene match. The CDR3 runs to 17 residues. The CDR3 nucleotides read TGTGCCAGCAGTCCGCCCGGGACTAGCGGGAGCACAGATACGCAGTATTTT. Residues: CASSPPGTSGSTDTQYF.

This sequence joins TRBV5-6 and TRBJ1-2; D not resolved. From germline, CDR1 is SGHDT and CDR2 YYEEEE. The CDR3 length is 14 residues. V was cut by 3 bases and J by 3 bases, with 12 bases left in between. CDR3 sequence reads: CASSWEASYYGYTF. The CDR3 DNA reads TGTGCCAGCAGCTGGGAGGCATCCTACTATGGCTACACCTTC.

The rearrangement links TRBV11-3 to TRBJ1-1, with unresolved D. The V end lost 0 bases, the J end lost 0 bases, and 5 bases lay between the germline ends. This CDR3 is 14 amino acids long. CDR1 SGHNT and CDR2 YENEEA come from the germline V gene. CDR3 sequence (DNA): TGTGCCAGCAGCTTAGATCAGGTGAACACTGAAGCTTTCTTT. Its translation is CASSLDQVNTEAFF.

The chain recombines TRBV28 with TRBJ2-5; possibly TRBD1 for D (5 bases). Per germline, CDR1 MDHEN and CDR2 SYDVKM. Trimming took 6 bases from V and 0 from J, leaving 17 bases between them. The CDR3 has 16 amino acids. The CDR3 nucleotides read TGTGCCAGCAGACCCCATAGGGGCCGGAACCAAGAGACCCAGTACTTC. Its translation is CASRPHRGRNQETQYF.

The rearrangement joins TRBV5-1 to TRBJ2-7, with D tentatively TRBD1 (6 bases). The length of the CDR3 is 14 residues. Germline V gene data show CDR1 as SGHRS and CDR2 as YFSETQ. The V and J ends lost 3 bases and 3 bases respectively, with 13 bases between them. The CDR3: CASSSSGHYYEQYF. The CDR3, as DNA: TGCGCCAGCAGCTCGTCGGGACATTACTACGAGCAGTACTTC. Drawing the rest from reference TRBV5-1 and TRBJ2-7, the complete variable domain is KAGVTQTPRYLIKTRGQQVTLSCSPISGHRSVSWYQQTPGQGLQFLFEYFSETQRNKGNFPGRFSGRQFSNSRSEMNVSTLELGDSALYLCASSSSGHYYEQYFGPGTRLTVT.

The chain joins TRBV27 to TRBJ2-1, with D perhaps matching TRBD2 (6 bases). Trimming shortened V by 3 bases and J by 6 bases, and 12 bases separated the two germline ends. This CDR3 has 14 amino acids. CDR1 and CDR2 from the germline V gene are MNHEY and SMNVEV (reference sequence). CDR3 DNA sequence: TGTGCCAGCAGTTTTTCTAGCGAGGGCAATGAGCAGTTCTTC. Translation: CASSFSSEGNEQFF.

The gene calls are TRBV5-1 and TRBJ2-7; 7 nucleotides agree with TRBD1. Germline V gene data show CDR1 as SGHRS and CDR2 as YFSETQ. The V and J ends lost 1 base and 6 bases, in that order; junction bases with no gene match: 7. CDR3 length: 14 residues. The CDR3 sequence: CASSLTGVVGEQYF. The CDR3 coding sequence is TGCGCCAGCAGCTTGACAGGGGTTGTTGGCGAGCAGTACTTC.

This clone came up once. CDR3 coding DNA: TGTGCCAGTAGTATAGACTGGGCAGATCTCGGCAATCAGCCCCAGCATTTT. It specifies CASSIDWADLGNQPQHF. The rearrangement links TRBV19 to TRBJ1-5; D unresolved. V was clipped by 0 bases and J by 2 bases, with 14 bases between them. The CDR3 is 17 amino acids. Germline lookup yields CDR1 LNHDA and CDR2 SQIVND (reference sequence).

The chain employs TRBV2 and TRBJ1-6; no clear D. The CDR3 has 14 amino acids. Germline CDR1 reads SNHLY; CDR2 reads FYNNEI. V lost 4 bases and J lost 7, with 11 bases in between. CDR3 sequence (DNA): TGTGCCAGCAGTGCTCGGCAGGAAAATTCACCCCTCCACTTT. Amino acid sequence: CASSARQENSPLHF. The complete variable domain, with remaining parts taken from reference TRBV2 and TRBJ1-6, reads EPEVTQTPSHQVTQMGQEVILRCVPISNHLYFYWYRQILGQKVEFLVSFYNNEISEKSEIFDDQFSVERPDGSNFTLKIRSTKLEDSAMYFCASSARQENSPLHFGNGTRLTVT.

CDR3 sequence (DNA): TGTGCCAGCAGACGTGACAGGGAACCTAACTATGGCTACACCTTC. It specifies CASRRDREPNYGYTF. This rearrangement joins TRBV6-5 to TRBJ1-2, with 7 nucleotides matching TRBD1. V dropped 6 bases and J dropped 0; count of bases not matched to a gene: 7. CDR3 length: 15 residues. Germline V gene sequence: CDR1 MNHEY, CDR2 SVGAGI.

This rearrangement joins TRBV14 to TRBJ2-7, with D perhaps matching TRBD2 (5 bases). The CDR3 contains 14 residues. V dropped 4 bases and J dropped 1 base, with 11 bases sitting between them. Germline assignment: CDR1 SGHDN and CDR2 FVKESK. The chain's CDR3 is CASSLRDKSYEQYF. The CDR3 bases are TGTGCCAGCAGCCTCCGGGATAAGTCCTACGAGCAGTACTTC.

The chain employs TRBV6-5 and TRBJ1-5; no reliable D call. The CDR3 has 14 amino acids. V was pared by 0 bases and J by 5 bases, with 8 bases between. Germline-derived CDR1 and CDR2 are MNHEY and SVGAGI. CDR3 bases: TGTGCCAGCAGTTACTCGAGCGGGCATCAGCCCCAGCATTTT. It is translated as CASSYSSGHQPQHF.

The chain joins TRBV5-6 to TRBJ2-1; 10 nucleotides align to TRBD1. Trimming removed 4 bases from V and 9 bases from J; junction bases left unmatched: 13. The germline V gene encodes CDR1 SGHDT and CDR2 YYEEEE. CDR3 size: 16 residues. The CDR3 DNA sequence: TGTGCCAGCAGCGCGCAGGTGACAGGGGGCTTCGGTGAGCAGTTCTTC. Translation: CASSAQVTGGFGEQFF.

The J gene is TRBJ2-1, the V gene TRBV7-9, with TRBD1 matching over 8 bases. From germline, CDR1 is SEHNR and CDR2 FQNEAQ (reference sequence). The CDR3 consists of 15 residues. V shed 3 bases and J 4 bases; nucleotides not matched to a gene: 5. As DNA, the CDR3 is TGTGCCAGCAGCTTTACAGGGGGGAATTACAATGAGCAGTTCTTC. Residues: CASSFTGGNYNEQFF.

CDR3 nucleotides: TGTGCCAGCAGCCTTAGACTAGCGAATGGGGAGACCCAGTACTTC. It codes for CASSLRLANGETQYF. The genes are TRBV7-6 and TRBJ2-5, with TRBD2 matching 8 bases. The J segment lost 5 bases and the V segment lost 5 bases, leaving 10 bases of the junction unmatched. CDR1 and CDR2 (germline): SGHVS, FNYEAQ. The CDR3 runs 15 residues.

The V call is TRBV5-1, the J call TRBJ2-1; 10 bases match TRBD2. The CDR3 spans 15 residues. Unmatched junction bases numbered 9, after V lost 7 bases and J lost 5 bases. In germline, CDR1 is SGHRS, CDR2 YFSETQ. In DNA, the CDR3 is TGCGCCAGCGGAACCCTAGCGGGAGTCGACAATGAGCAGTTCTTC. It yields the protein CASGTLAGVDNEQFF. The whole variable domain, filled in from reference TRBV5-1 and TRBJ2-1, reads KAGVTQTPRYLIKTRGQQVTLSCSPISGHRSVSWYQQTPGQGLQFLFEYFSETQRNKGNFPGRFSGRQFSNSRSEMNVSTLELGDSALYLCASGTLAGVDNEQFFGPGTRLTVL.

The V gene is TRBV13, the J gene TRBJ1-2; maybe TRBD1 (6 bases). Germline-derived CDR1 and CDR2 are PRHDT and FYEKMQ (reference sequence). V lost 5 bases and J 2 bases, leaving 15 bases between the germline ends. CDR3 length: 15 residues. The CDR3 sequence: CASSEHQGRNYGYTF. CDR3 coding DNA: TGTGCCAGCAGCGAACACCAGGGGCGGAACTATGGCTACACCTTC. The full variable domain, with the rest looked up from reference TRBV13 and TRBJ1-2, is AAGVIQSPRHLIKEKRETATLKCYPIPRHDTVYWYQQGPGQDPQFLISFYEKMQSDKGSIPDRFSAQQFSDYHSELNMSSLELGDSALYFCASSEHQGRNYGYTFGSGTRLTVV.

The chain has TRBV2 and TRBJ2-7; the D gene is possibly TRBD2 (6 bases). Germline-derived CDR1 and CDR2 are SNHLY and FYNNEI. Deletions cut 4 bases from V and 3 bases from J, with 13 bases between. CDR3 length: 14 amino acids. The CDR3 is CASSGQGGSYEQYF. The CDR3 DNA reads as TGTGCCAGCAGTGGTCAGGGAGGCAGCTACGAGCAGTACTTC. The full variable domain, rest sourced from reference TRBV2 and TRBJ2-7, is EPEVTQTPSHQVTQMGQEVILRCVPISNHLYFYWYRQILGQKVEFLVSFYNNEISEKSEIFDDQFSVERPDGSNFTLKIRSTKLEDSAMYFCASSGQGGSYEQYFGPGTRLTVT.

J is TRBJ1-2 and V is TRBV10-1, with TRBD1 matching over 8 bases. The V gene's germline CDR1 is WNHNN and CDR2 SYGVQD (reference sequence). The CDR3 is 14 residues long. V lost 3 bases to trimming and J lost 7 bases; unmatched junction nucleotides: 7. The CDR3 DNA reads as TGCGCCAGCAGTGACCGACAGGGGATGTGTGGCTACACCTTC. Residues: CASSDRQGMCGYTF.